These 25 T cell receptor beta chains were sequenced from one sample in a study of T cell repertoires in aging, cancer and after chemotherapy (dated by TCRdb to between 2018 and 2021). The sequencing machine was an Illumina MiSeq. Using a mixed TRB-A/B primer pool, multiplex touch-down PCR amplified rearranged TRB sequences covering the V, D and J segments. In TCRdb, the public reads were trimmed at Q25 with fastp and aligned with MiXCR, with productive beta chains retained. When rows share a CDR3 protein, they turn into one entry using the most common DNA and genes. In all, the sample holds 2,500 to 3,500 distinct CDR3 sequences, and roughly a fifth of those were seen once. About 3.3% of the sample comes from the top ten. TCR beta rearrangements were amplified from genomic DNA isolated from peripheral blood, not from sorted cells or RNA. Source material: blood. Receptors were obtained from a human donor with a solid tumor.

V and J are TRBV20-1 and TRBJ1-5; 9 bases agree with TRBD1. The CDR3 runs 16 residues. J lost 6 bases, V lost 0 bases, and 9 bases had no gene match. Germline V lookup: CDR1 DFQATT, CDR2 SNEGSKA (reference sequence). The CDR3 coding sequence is TGCAGTGCTAGAGATGGGACAGGGTTAGGGGCTCAGCCCCAGCATTTT. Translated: CSARDGTGLGAQPQHF.

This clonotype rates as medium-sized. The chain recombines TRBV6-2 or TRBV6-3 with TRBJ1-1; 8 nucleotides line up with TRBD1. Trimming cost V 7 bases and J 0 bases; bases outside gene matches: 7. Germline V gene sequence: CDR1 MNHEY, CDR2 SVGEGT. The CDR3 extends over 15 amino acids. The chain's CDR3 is CASTPRQGMNTEAFF. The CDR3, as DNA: TGTGCCAGCACCCCTCGACAGGGGATGAACACTGAAGCTTTCTTT.

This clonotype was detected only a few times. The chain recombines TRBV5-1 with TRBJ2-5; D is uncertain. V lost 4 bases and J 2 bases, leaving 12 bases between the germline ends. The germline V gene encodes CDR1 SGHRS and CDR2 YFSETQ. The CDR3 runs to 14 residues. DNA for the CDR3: TGCGCCAGCAGCCGTTCTGTGGGACAAGAGACCCAGTACTTC. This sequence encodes CASSRSVGQETQYF.

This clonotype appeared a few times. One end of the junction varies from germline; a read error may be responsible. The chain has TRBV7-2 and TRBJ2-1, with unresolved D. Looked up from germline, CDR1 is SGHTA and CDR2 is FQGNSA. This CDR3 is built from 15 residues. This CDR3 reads CASSLASTEFYEQFF. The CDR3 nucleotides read TGCGCCAGCAGCTTGGCAAGTACGGAATTCTATGAGCAGTTCTTC.

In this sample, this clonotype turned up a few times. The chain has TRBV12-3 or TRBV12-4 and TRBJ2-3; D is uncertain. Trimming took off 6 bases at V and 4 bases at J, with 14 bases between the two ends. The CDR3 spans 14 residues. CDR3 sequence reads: CASSPTNSADTQYF. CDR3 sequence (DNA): TGTGCCAGCAGCCCGACAAATTCCGCAGATACGCAGTATTTT.

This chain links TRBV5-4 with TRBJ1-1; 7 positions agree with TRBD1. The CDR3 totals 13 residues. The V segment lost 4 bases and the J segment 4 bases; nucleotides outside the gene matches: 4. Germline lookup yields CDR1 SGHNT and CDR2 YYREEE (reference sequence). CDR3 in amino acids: CASSPNRGTEAFF. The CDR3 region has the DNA TGTGCCAGCAGCCCCAACAGGGGCACTGAAGCTTTCTTT.

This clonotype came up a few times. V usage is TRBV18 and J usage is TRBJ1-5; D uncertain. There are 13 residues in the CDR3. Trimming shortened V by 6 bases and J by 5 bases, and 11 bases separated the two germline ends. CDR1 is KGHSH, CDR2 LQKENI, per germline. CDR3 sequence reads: CASSLVGDQPQHF. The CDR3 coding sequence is TGTGCCAGCTCGCTCGTTGGGGATCAGCCCCAGCATTTT.

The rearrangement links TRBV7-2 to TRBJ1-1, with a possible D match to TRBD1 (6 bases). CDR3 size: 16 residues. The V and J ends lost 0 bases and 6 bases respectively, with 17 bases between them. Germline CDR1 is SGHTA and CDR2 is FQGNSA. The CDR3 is CASSLAGGRGRPEAFF. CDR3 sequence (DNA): TGTGCCAGCAGCTTAGCGGGGGGAAGGGGGAGGCCTGAAGCTTTCTTT.

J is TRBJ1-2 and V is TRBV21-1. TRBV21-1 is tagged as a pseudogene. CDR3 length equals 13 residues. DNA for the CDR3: TGTGCCAGCAGCAAAGAGCGGCACTATGGCTACACCTTC. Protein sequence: CASSKERHYGYTF.

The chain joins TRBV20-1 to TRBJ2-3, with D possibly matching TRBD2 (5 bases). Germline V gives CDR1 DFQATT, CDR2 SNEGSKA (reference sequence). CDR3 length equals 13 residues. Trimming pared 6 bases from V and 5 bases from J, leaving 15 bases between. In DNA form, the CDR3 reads TGCAGTGCCCTCCCTCCCGGGATAGATACGCAGTATTTT. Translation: CSALPPGIDTQYF.

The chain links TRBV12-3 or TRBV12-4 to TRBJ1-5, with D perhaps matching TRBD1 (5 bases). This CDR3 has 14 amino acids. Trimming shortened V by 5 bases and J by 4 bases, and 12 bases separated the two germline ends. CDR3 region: CASSKGVRNQPQHF. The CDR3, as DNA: TGTGCCAGCAGTAAAGGGGTCCGTAATCAGCCCCAGCATTTT.

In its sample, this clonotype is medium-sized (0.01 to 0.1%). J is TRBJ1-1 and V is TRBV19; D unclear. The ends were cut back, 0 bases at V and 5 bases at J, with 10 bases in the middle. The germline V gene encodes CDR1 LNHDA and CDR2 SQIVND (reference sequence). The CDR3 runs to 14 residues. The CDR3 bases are TGTGCCAGTAGTATAGAGGGTAGTTGGACTGAAGCTTTCTTT. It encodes CASSIEGSWTEAFF.

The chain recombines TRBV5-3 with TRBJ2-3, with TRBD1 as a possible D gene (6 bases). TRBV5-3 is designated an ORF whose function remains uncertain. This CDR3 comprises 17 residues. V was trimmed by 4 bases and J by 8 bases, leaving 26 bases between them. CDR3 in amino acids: CARSRGCNILGVGTQYF. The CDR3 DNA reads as TGTGCCAGAAGCAGGGGGTGTAACATCTTGGGTGTTGGTACGCAGTATTTT.

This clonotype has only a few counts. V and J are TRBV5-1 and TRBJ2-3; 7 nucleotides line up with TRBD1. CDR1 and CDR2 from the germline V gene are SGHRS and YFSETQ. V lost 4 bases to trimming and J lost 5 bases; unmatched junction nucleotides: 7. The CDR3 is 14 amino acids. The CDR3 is CASSATGAGDTQYF. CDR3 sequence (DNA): TGCGCCAGCAGCGCAACAGGGGCGGGAGATACGCAGTATTTT.

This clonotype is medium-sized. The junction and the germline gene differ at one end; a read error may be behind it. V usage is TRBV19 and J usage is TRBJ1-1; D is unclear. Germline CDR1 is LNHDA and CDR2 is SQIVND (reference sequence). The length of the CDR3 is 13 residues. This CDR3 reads CASSIGRSGKGLF. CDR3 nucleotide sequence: TGTGCCAGTAGTATAGGAAGAAGCGGGAAGGGTCTCTTT.

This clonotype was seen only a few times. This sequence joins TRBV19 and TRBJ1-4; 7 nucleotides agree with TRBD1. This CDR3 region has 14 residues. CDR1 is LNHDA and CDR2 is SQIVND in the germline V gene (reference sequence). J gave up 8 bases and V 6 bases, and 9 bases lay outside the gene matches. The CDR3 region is CASSPTGSFEKLFF. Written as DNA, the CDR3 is TGTGCCAGTAGCCCGACAGGGTCTTTCGAAAAACTGTTTTTT.

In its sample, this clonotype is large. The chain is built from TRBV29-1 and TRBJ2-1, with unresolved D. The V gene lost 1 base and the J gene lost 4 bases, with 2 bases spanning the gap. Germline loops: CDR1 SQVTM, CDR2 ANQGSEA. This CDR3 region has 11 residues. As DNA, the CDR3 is TGCAGCGTTGAAGTATACAATGAGCAGTTCTTC. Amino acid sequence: CSVEVYNEQFF.

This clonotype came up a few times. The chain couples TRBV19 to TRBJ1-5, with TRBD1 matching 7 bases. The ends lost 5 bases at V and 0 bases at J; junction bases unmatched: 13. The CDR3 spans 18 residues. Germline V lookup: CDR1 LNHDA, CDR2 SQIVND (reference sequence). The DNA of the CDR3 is TGTGCCAGTAGTCCGTTACAGGGGTTAGGTGTTAGCAATCAGCCCCAGCATTTT. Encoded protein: CASSPLQGLGVSNQPQHF.

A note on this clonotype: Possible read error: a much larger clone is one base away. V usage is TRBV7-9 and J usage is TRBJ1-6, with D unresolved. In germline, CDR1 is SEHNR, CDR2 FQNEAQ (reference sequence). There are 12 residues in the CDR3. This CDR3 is CASSLDNSHLHF. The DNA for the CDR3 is TGTGCCAGCAGCCTCGACAATTCACACCTCCACTTT.

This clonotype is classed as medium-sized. As DNA, the CDR3 is TGTGCCAGCAGCTTAGAGGGGAACCCCTACGCCGAGCAGTACTTC. Its translation is CASSLEGNPYAEQYF. The chain has TRBV11-2 and TRBJ2-7; D gene ambiguous. Germline V CDR1 and CDR2: SGHAT, FQNNGV. Trimming took off 0 bases at V and 6 bases at J, with 15 bases between the two ends. This CDR3 contains 15 residues.

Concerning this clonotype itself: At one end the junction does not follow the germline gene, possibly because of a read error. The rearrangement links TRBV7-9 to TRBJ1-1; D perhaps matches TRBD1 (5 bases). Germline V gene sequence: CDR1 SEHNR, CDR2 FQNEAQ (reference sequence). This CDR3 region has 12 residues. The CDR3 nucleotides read TGTGCCAGAAGCTTATTTTCGGGGGACGCTTTCTTT. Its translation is CARSLFSGDAFF.

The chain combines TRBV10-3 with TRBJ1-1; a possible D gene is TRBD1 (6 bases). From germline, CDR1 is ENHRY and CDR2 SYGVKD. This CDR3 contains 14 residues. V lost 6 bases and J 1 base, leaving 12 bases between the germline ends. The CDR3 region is CAISPGQKNTEAFF. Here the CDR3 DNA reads TGTGCCATCAGCCCCGGACAGAAGAACACTGAAGCTTTCTTT.

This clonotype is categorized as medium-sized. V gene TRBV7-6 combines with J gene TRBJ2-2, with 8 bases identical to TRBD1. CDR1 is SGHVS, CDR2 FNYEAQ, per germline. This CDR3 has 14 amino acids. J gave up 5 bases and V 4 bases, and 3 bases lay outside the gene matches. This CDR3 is CASSSTGETGELFF. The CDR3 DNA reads TGTGCCAGCAGCTCGACAGGGGAAACCGGGGAGCTGTTTTTT.

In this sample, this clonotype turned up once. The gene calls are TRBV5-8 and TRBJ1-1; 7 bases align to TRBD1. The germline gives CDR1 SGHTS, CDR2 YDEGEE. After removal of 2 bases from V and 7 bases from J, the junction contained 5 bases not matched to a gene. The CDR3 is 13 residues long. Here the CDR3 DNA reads TGTGCCAGCAGCTTACGGGACAGCTATGAAGCTTTCTTT. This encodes CASSLRDSYEAFF.

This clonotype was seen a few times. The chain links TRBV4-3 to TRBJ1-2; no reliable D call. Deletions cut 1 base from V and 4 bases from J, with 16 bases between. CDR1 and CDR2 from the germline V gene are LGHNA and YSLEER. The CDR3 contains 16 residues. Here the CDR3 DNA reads TGCGCCAGCAGCCAAGGTCGATCTTCGCAGTCCTATGGCTACACCTTC. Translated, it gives CASSQGRSSQSYGYTF.